The 17 T cell receptor beta chains reported below all come from one sample, sequenced in a study of cytomegalovirus exposure and HLA in healthy donors. In the PCR, 60 Vbeta and 13 Jbeta primers were used. Clones were read by immunoSEQ multiplex PCR, and TCRdb kept only the in-frame ones, dropping some. The sample includes around 80,000 clones, around 76% of them seen just once. Sequenced sample: PBMCs. Receptors were obtained from a man aged 18 to 29 in good health and CMV-seropositive.

The gene calls are TRBV9 and TRBJ2-6; maybe TRBD1 (6 bases). The V end was cut by 1 base, the J end by 0 bases, with 8 bases between. CDR1 SGDLS and CDR2 YYNGEE come from the germline V gene. The CDR3 loop spans 16 amino acids. CDR3: CASSVPTGSGANVLTF. The CDR3 DNA reads TGTGCCAGCAGCGTACCGACAGGCTCTGGGGCCAACGTCCTGACTTTC.

The chain has TRBV18 and TRBJ2-7; weak D call: TRBD2 (7 bases). The germline V and J ends were trimmed by 6 bases and 5 bases, with 17 bases remaining between them. The CDR3 covers 14 residues. Germline CDR1 KGHSH, CDR2 LQKENI. The CDR3, as DNA: TGTGCCAGCTCTAAGGTCCAGGGGAGGGACGAGCAGTACTTC. Its protein product is CASSKVQGRDEQYF.

The chain employs TRBV4-1 and TRBJ1-4, with D possibly being TRBD1 (6 bases). V was clipped by 1 base and J by 4 bases, with 10 bases between them. Germline CDR1 MGHRA, CDR2 YSYEKL. This CDR3 spans 15 amino acids. The CDR3 region is CASSQVWGLNEKLFF. CDR3 nucleotide sequence: TGCGCCAGCAGCCAAGTCTGGGGGCTTAATGAAAAACTGTTTTTT.

This clone has just one count. This sequence joins TRBV5-1 and TRBJ1-4; D might be TRBD1 (6 bases). The V end was cut by 0 bases, the J end by 8 bases, with 17 bases between. Germline V gene lookup returns CDR1 SGHRS and CDR2 YFSETQ. The CDR3 is 16 amino acids. The CDR3 spells CASSLDPGRGNEKLFF. The DNA of the CDR3 is TGCGCCAGCAGCTTGGACCCGGGGAGGGGGAACGAAAAACTGTTTTTT.

J is TRBJ2-1 and V is TRBV6-1, with D unclear. V lost 4 bases, J lost 3 bases, and 7 bases lay in between. This CDR3 is 13 amino acids long. Germline V CDR1 and CDR2: MNHNS, SASEGT. In DNA form, the CDR3 reads TGTGCCAGCAGTGTTCAGTACTACAATGAGCAGTTCTTC. Translation gives CASSVQYYNEQFF.

The genes are TRBV20-1 and TRBJ2-5; no definite D call. Germline CDR1 DFQATT, CDR2 SNEGSKA (reference sequence). The V end was cut by 3 bases, the J end by 5 bases, with 4 bases between. CDR3 length equals 10 residues. This CDR3 is CSASQETQYF. CDR3 in DNA: TGCAGTGCTAGTCAGGAGACCCAGTACTTC.

This chain joins TRBV2 and TRBJ2-4; 9 bases are shared with TRBD1. This CDR3 comprises 17 residues. The V segment lost 8 bases and the J segment 7 bases; nucleotides outside the gene matches: 18. The germline V gene has CDR1 SNHLY and CDR2 FYNNEI. The CDR3 loop is CASLTTRGTGIENIQYF. DNA for the CDR3: TGTGCCAGCCTCACCACGAGGGGGACAGGGATCGAGAACATTCAGTACTTC.

The J gene is TRBJ1-1, the V gene TRBV4-1; D unresolved. This CDR3 has 12 amino acids. V shed 1 base and J shed 11 bases, with 11 bases lying between them. In germline, CDR1 is MGHRA, CDR2 YSYEKL. The CDR3 DNA reads as TGCGCCAGCAGCCAAGGGCTTAACACGGCTTTCTTT. Translation: CASSQGLNTAFF.

This chain links TRBV7-3 with TRBJ2-7, with D perhaps TRBD2 (6 bases). The CDR3 is 13 amino acids. The V and J ends lost 6 bases and 1 base respectively, with 10 bases between them. Germline CDR1 SGHTA, CDR2 FQGTGA. CDR3 protein: CASSQEGSYEQYF. In nucleotides, the CDR3 is TGTGCCAGCAGTCAGGAGGGATCCTACGAGCAGTACTTC. Variable domain in full (rest from reference TRBV7-3 and TRBJ2-7): GAGVSQTPSNKVTEKGKYVELRCDPISGHTALYWYRQSLGQGPEFLIYFQGTGAADDSGLPNDRFFAVRPEGSVSTLKIQRTERGDSAVYLCASSQEGSYEQYFGPGTRLTVT.

V usage is TRBV29-1 and J usage is TRBJ1-5; the D gene is possibly TRBD1 (5 bases). V lost 4 bases and J lost 12, with 13 bases in between. Germline CDR1 is SQVTM and CDR2 is ANQGSEA. There are 11 residues in the CDR3. This CDR3 reads CSVVEGVGQHF. CDR3 coding DNA: TGCAGCGTTGTGGAAGGGGTTGGCCAGCATTTT.

The chain joins TRBV2 to TRBJ2-5; a weak D match, TRBD2 (5 bases). V was pared by 1 base and J by 4 bases, with 10 bases between. The CDR3 is made up of 14 amino acids. The V gene's germline CDR1 is SNHLY and CDR2 FYNNEI. The CDR3 loop reads CASSEVLAGETQYF. The DNA of the CDR3 is TGTGCCAGCAGTGAAGTTCTAGCAGGAGAGACCCAGTACTTC.

This clone was counted a single time. The chain employs TRBV25-1 and TRBJ1-2, with TRBD1 identical over 8 bases. The CDR3 runs 14 residues. Trimming at V came to 2 bases and at J to 6 bases, leaving 5 bases not matched to a gene. From germline, CDR1 is MGHDK and CDR2 SYGVNS. As DNA, the CDR3 is TGTGCCAGCAGTGAAGCGTCAGGGGGCAATGGCTACACCTTC. Amino acids: CASSEASGGNGYTF.

The sample holds one count of this clone. V gene TRBV6-1 combines with J gene TRBJ2-7; a possible D gene is TRBD1 (5 bases). Trimming left V 3 bases short and J 0 bases short, with 12 bases between. This CDR3 is 15 amino acids long. The V gene's germline CDR1 is MNHNS and CDR2 SASEGT. Written as DNA, the CDR3 is TGTGCCAGCAGTGATACGGCGACAGTCTCCTACGAGCAGTACTTC. Translating gives CASSDTATVSYEQYF.

J is TRBJ2-7 and V is TRBV5-1; D may be TRBD2 (6 bases). Trimming stripped 3 bases from V and 6 bases from J, with 16 bases between. CDR3 length equals 14 residues. Germline V CDR1 and CDR2: SGHRS, YFSETQ. DNA for the CDR3: TGCGCCAGCAGCTCCGAAGGATGGGGGGTCGAGCAGTACTTC. It yields the protein CASSSEGWGVEQYF.

This clone was detected only a few times. The chain joins TRBV4-1 to TRBJ1-5; perhaps TRBD1 as D (5 bases). V was trimmed by 2 bases and J by 2 bases, leaving 13 bases between them. The CDR3 sequence is 16 residues long. The germline V gene has CDR1 MGHRA and CDR2 YSYEKL. In DNA form, the CDR3 reads TGCGCCAGCAGCCAAAAGGAGGGGACGGGCAATCAGCCCCAGCATTTT. This codes for CASSQKEGTGNQPQHF.

The chain uses TRBV2 and TRBJ1-4; tentatively, D is TRBD1 (5 bases). V was pared by 11 bases and J by 6 bases, with 16 bases between. Germline values: CDR1 SNHLY, CDR2 FYNNEI. The length of the CDR3 is 13 residues. CDR3 sequence (DNA): TGTGCCTCCACGGGGGGGGAAGATGAAAAACTGTTTTTT. It yields the protein CASTGGEDEKLFF.

J is TRBJ2-3 and V is TRBV27, with D possibly matching TRBD1 (6 bases). V lost 4 bases to trimming and J lost 5 bases, with 7 bases between them. Per germline, CDR1 MNHEY and CDR2 SMNVEV (reference sequence). This CDR3 spans 12 amino acids. CDR3: CASSSTGDTQYF. The CDR3 DNA reads TGTGCCAGCAGTTCGACAGGAGATACGCAGTATTTT.